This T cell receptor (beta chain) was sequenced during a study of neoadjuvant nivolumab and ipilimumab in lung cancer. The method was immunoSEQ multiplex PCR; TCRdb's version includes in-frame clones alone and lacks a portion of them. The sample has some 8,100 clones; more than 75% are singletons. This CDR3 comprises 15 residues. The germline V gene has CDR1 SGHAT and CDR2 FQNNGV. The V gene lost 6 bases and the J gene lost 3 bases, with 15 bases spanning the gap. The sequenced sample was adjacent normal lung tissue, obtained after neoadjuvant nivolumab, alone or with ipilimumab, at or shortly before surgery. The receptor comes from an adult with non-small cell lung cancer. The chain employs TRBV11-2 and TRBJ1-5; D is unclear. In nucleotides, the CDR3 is TGTGCCAGCAGTCACACAGACGGTCCCAATCAGCCCCAGCATTTT. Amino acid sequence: CASSHTDGPNQPQHF.